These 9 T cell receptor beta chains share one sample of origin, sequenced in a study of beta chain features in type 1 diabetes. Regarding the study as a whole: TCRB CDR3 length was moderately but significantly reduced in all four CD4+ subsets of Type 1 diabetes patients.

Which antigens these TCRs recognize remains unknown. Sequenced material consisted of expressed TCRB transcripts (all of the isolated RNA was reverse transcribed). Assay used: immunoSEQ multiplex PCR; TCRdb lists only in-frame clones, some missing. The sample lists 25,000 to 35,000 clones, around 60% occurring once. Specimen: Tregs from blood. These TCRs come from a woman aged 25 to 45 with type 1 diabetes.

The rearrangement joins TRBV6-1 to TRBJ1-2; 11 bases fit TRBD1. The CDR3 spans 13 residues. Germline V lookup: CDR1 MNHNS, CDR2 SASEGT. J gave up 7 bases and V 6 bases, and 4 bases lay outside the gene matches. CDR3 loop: CASSEDRGLGYTF. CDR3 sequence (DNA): TGTGCCAGCAGCGAGGACAGGGGGCTTGGCTACACCTTC.

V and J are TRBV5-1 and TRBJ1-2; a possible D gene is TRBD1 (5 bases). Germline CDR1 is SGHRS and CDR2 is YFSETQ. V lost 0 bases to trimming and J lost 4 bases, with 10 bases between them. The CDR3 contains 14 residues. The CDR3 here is CASSLATGVYGYTF. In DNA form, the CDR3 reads TGCGCCAGCAGCTTGGCAACAGGAGTCTATGGCTACACCTTC.

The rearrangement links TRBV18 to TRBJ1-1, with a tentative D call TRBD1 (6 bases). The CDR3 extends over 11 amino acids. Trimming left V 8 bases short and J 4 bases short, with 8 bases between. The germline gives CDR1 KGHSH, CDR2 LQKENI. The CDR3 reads CASQGGTEAFF. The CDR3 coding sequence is TGTGCCAGCCAAGGGGGCACTGAAGCTTTCTTT.

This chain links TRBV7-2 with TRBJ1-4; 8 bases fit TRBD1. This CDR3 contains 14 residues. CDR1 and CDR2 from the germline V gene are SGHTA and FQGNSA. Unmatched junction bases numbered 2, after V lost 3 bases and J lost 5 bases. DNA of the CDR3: TGTGCCAGCAGCTTGGACAGGGTAAATGAAAAACTGTTTTTT. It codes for CASSLDRVNEKLFF.

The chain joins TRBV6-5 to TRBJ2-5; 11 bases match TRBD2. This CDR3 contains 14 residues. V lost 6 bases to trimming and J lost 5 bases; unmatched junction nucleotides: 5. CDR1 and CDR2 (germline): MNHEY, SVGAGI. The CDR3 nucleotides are TGTGCCAGCAGAACGGGACTAGCGGTCGAGACCCAGTACTTC. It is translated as CASRTGLAVETQYF.

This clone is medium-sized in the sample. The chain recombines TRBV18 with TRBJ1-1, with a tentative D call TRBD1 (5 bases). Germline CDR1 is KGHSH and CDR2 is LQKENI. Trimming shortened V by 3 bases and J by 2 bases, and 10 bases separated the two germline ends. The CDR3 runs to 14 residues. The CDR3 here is CASSPGGGNTEAFF. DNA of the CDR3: TGTGCCAGCTCACCGGGCGGGGGTAACACTGAAGCTTTCTTT.

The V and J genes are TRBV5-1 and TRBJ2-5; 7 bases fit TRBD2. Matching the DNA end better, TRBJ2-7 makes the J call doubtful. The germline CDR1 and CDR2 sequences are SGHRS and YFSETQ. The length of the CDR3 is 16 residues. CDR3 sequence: CASRPTPGRPINEQYF. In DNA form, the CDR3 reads TGCGCCAGCAGACCCACCCCCGGGAGGCCGATAAACGAGCAGTACTTC.

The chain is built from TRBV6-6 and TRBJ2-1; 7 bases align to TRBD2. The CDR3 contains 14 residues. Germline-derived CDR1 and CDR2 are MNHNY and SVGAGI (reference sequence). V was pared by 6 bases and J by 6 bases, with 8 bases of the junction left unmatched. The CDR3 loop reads CASRTPGLVNEQFF. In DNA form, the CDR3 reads TGTGCCAGCAGAACTCCTGGACTAGTCAATGAGCAGTTCTTC.

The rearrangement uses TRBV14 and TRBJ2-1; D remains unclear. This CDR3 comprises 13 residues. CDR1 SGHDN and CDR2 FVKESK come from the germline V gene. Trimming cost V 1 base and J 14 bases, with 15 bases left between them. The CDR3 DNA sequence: TGTGCCAGCAGCCAAGGGTTTGGGCGACGTGAGTTCTTC. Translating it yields CASSQGFGRREFF.